The source of this T cell receptor (beta chain) is a study of blood T cell repertoires in COVID-19. Study overall: The study drew acute and convalescent COVID-19 samples from the United States, Italy and Spain. PBMCs, B-cell-depleted T cells, or T cells were the source of the cDNA or gDNA that made up the material.

Original data processing: Amplification of reference gene primers was used by the study to estimate nucleated cell counts. The assay was immunoSEQ multiplex PCR, and TCRdb's table has in-frame clones only and misses some. V and J calls and clone size follow that table, whereas D and trimming were derived from the DNA. The data hold just over 250,000 clones, with around nine tenths observed a single time. In germline, CDR1 is MNHEY, CDR2 SVGAGI. The germline V and J ends were trimmed by 0 bases and 3 bases, with 11 bases remaining between them. The CDR3 loop spans 15 amino acids. The chain couples TRBV6-5 to TRBJ1-2, with D possibly being TRBD1 (5 bases). The clonotype originates from a man aged 35 to 55 who had recovered from COVID-19. Sequences were obtained from peripheral blood. The CDR3 DNA reads as TGTGCCAGCAGTTACTCGTTGGGGGGGGACTATGGCTACACCTTC. This sequence encodes CASSYSLGGDYGYTF.